This T cell receptor (beta chain) stems from a study of blood T cell repertoires in COVID-19. For the study at large: Sources were T cells, B-cell-depleted T cells, or PBMCs; the material itself was cDNA or gDNA.

Original data processing: Reference gene primers were amplified, and this amplification served to estimate nucleated cell counts. Data came from immunoSEQ multiplex PCR; TCRdb stores just in-frame clones and leaves some out. D and trimming were read from the DNA, whereas the V and J calls and clone size are those reported in that table. The sample contains roughly 120,000 clones, roughly 92% of which appear only once. The ends lost 3 bases at V and 4 bases at J; junction bases unmatched: 5. CDR1 LGHDT and CDR2 YNNKEL come from the germline V gene (reference sequence). CDR3 length: 14 residues. Patients from Seattle were sampled longitudinally, starting during active infection.

Sequenced input: peripheral blood. This receptor was taken from a man between 50 and 59 years old with COVID-19, enrolled during active disease. The chain combines TRBV3-1 (or the pseudogene TRBV3-2) with TRBJ2-7, with 8 bases identical to TRBD1. The CDR3 region has the DNA TGTGCCAGCAGCCAGACAGGGGTTGCTTACGAGCAGTACTTC. It is translated as CASSQTGVAYEQYF.